This paragraph covers one TCR beta chain sequence. The CDR3 covers 14 residues. From germline, CDR1 is SGHTA and CDR2 FQGTGA. Trimming removed 6 bases at V and 14 bases at J, with 25 bases between. This entry comes from a study of CD8+CD57+ T cells in acquired aplastic anemia. The template used for profiling TCR beta VDJ and CDR3 was genomic DNA. TCRdb re-called the reads through MiXCR, storing one row per CDR3 protein. Here the sample spans hundreds of thousands of distinct CDR3 sequences, about two thirds being singletons. This rearrangement joins TRBV7-3 to TRBJ1-1, with D hard to call. The receptor comes from a human donor in good health, serving as a control. The sample comprised sorted CD4+, CD8+, or CD8+CD57+ T cells (not recorded which) from PBMCs. The CDR3 DNA reads TGTGCCAGCAGAAACAGAACAACGAATGAAAAACCGTTCTTT. This translates into CASRNRTTNEKPFF.